Following are 10 T cell receptor beta chains from one sample sequenced in a study of OX40 agonist ivuxolimab in advanced cancers. The data were produced by immunoSEQ multiplex PCR, yet TCRdb's version contains in-frame clones alone and is incomplete. The data hold some 73,000 clones, with approximately 90% observed a single time. The sequencing used CD4+ or CD8+ T cells sorted from blood, collected in a trial of the OX40 agonist ivuxolimab. The receptor source for this set is an adult with an advanced solid tumor such as melanoma, head and neck, liver or kidney cancer.

V is TRBV19 and J is TRBJ2-7; the match to TRBD1 covers 7 bases. This CDR3 spans 13 amino acids. From germline, CDR1 is LNHDA and CDR2 SQIVND (reference sequence). The junction had 6 bases not matched to a gene; V was cut back by 4 bases and J by 6 bases. The CDR3 nucleotides read TGTGCCAGTAGTAACAGGGGCCGTAGCGAGCAGTACTTC. As protein: CASSNRGRSEQYF. Using reference TRBV19 and TRBJ2-7 for the parts outside the CDR3, the full variable domain is DGGITQSPKYLFRKEGQNVTLSCEQNLNHDAMYWYRQDPGQGLRLIYYSQIVNDFQKGDIAEGYSVSREKKESFPLTVTSAQKNPTAFYLCASSNRGRSEQYFGPGTRLTVT.

V and J are TRBV7-2 and TRBJ2-2; 9 bases fit TRBD2. CDR3 length: 16 amino acids. Losses at the gene ends were 2 bases for V and 4 bases for J; bases not matched to a gene: 5. The germline V gene encodes CDR1 SGHTA and CDR2 FQGNSA. The CDR3 bases are TGTGCCAGCAGCTTAAAGGCGGGAGGGGGCACCGGGGAGCTGTTTTTT. Its protein product is CASSLKAGGGTGELFF.

The V call is TRBV30, the J call TRBJ1-3, with D hard to call. This CDR3 is built from 12 residues. The V end was cut by 3 bases, the J end by 4 bases, with 7 bases between. Germline CDR1 reads GTSNPN; CDR2 reads SVGIG (reference sequence). DNA for the CDR3: TGTGCCTGGAGACCCGCGGGAAACACCATATATTTT. Residues: CAWRPAGNTIYF.

The chain uses TRBV18 and TRBJ2-5; D perhaps matches TRBD1 (5 bases). The CDR3 runs to 14 residues. From germline, CDR1 is KGHSH and CDR2 LQKENI. Trimming stripped 0 bases from V and 2 bases from J, with 7 bases between. The DNA of the CDR3 is TGTGCCAGCTCACCACCGACAGCGCAAGAGACCCAGTACTTC. This encodes CASSPPTAQETQYF.

This chain uses TRBV19 with TRBJ2-1, with D perhaps TRBD2 (6 bases). Germline V gives CDR1 LNHDA, CDR2 SQIVND (reference sequence). The CDR3 consists of 15 residues. The V end was cut by 5 bases, the J end by 4 bases, with 15 bases between. The CDR3, as DNA: TGTGCCAGTAGTCCCGCGGGACTTAGTTACAATGAGCAGTTCTTC. This sequence encodes CASSPAGLSYNEQFF.

The V gene is TRBV28, the J gene TRBJ2-1; D is ambiguous. Trimming left V 7 bases short and J 7 bases short, with 23 bases between. This CDR3 has 16 amino acids. Germline values: CDR1 MDHEN, CDR2 SYDVKM. The CDR3 DNA follows: TGTGCCAGCACCCTCATCGGTGGCGGTGGGTGGAATGAGCAGTTCTTC. Its protein is CASTLIGGGGWNEQFF.

This sequence joins TRBV6-1 and TRBJ2-1, with 8 bases matching TRBD1. V lost 2 bases and J lost 9; bases outside the gene matches: 9. This CDR3 contains 15 residues. CDR1 is MNHNS and CDR2 is SASEGT in the germline V gene. The CDR3: CASSEPGQGRREQFF. DNA of the CDR3: TGTGCCAGCAGTGAACCAGGACAGGGAAGGCGTGAGCAGTTCTTC.

In this sample, this clone turned up once. The rearrangement joins TRBV10-3 to TRBJ2-3; 9 nucleotides agree with TRBD1. The V gene's germline CDR1 is ENHRY and CDR2 SYGVKD. J gave up 1 base and V 4 bases, and 0 bases lay outside the gene matches. The CDR3 sequence is 14 residues long. The CDR3, as DNA: TGTGCCATCAGTGGGACAGGGGGCACAGATACGCAGTATTTT. Translation: CAISGTGGTDTQYF.

V gene TRBV7-8 combines with J gene TRBJ1-2, with 7 bases fitting TRBD1. The CDR3 consists of 16 residues. After removal of 5 bases from V and 5 bases from J, the junction contained 14 bases not matched to a gene. The V gene's germline CDR1 is SGHVS and CDR2 FQNEAQ. This chain's CDR3 is CASSQRRQGPHYGYTF. The CDR3 DNA is TGTGCCAGCAGCCAAAGGAGACAGGGTCCCCATTATGGCTACACCTTC.

The count of this clone is one. The chain has TRBV6-5 and TRBJ2-5; no clear D gene. V lost 2 bases, J lost 5 bases, and 15 bases lay in between. Germline assignment: CDR1 MNHEY and CDR2 SVGAGI. The CDR3 is made up of 15 amino acids. Here the CDR3 DNA reads TGTGCCAGCAGTTACGGCCCCGCGTCGGACGAGACCCAGTACTTC. Translated, it gives CASSYGPASDETQYF.